Given below is one T cell receptor (beta chain) in context. This sample's time point: after neoadjuvant nivolumab, at surgical resection. There are 12 residues in the CDR3. V gave up 6 bases and J gave up 4 bases, with 8 bases separating them. CDR1 is SEHNR and CDR2 is FQNEAQ in the germline V gene (reference sequence). The sample is drawn from a study of neoadjuvant anti-PD-1 for oral cavity cancer. Sequenced by immunoSEQ multiplex PCR; TCRdb stores in-frame clones only, minus some. Counted here are over 10,000 clones, about 70% occurring once; the ten biggest clones make up around 2.5%. Sequences were derived from PBMCs, sampled after nivolumab (anti-PD-1) treatment. The genes are TRBV7-9 and TRBJ2-3; D is unclear. The source of this sequence is a person aged 35-79 years with oral cavity squamous cell carcinoma. CDR3 in DNA: TGTGCCAGCAGTTTCTCAGCAGATACGCAGTATTTT. It specifies CASSFSADTQYF.